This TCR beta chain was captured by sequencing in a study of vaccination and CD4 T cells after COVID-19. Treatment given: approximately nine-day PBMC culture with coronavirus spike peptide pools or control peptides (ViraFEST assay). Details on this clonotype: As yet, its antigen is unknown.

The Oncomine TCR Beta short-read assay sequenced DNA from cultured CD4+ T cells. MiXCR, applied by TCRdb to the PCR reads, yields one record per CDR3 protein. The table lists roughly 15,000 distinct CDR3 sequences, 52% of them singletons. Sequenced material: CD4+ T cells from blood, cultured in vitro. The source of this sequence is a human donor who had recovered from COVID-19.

CDR3 sequence reads: CASSQGGIGNQPQHF. Here the CDR3 DNA reads TGTGCCAGCAGCCAGGGGGGTATCGGCAATCAGCCCCAGCATTTT. J is TRBJ1-5 and V is TRBV3-1, with D perhaps TRBD1 (5 bases). Trimming pared 3 bases from V and 2 bases from J, leaving 11 bases between. The CDR3 extends over 15 amino acids. CDR1 is LGHDT, CDR2 YNNKEL, per germline (reference sequence).